This T cell receptor (beta chain) was captured by sequencing in a study of T cell responses to AZD1222 COVID-19 vaccine. The CDR3 totals 14 residues. Per germline, CDR1 LGHDT and CDR2 YNNKEL (reference sequence). Notes on the study in general: Distributed over spike, vaccine-associated CD4 TCRs predominated at 160-218 and 743-854.

As to this clone: The antigen is unknown. At one end, the junction sequence differs from germline, possibly due to a read error.

Sequencing was performed with immunoSEQ multiplex PCR; in TCRdb, only in-frame clones are kept and a portion is missing. Found here are some 200,000 clones, about nine tenths of them singletons; the top ten hold roughly 3.5%. Combined were second doses at about 4 or about 12 weeks. The chain couples TRBV3-1 (or the pseudogene TRBV3-2) to TRBJ1-1; no clear D gene. This material consisted of peripheral blood, taken 28 days after the second AZD1222 dose. This TCR derives from an adult who received the AZD1222 COVID-19 vaccine. The CDR3 coding sequence is TGTGCCAGCACCCAAGGGAGTATGAACACTGAAGCTTTCTTT. Protein product: CASTQGSMNTEAFF.